The rows below give T cell receptor beta chains drawn from one sample of a study of blood T cell dynamics during melanoma immunotherapy. TCRdb's table, derived via immunoSEQ multiplex PCR, lists solely in-frame clones and lacks some. This sample has around 10,000 clones, with 80% to 90% found just once. This specimen consisted of blood, obtained from a patient treated with checkpoint blockade. The receptors come from a human donor with melanoma. Each CDR3 is given with its conserved first and last residue. The D gene is left open where the match is weak. A row's size may be missing; if present it is once, few, many or a size class.

V gene,CDR3 length,D gene,J gene,clone size,CDR3 DNA,CDR3 protein
TRBV7-3,14,TRBD1,TRBJ1-6,few,TGTGCCAGCAGCTGGACAGGGGGTAATTCACCCCTCCACTTT,CASSWTGGNSPLHF
TRBV7-3,13,TRBD1,TRBJ2-1,-,TGTGCCAGCAGCAAGGGGGCCCACAATGAGCAGTTCTTC,CASSKGAHNEQFF
TRBV18,16,TRBD2,TRBJ2-2,-,TGTGCCAGCTCACGTAGCGGGGGGTCACCCACCGGGGAGCTGTTTTTT,CASSRSGGSPTGELFF
TRBV23-1,15,-,TRBJ2-3,-,TGCGCCAGCAGTCACCCAGGGCTTCGCACAGATACGCAGTATTTT,CASSHPGLRTDTQYF
TRBV28,13,TRBD2,TRBJ2-7,few,TGTGCCAGCAGTTCGGGGGGTTTCTACGAGCAGTACTTC,CASSSGGFYEQYF
TRBV10-3,13,-,TRBJ2-3,-,TGTGCCATCAGTGAGTTTAGGGGTGATACGCAGTATTTT,CAISEFRGDTQYF
TRBV2,15,TRBD1,TRBJ1-2,-,TGTGCCAGCAGTGTACTCTCCGGGACAGGGGAAGGCTACACCTTC,CASSVLSGTGEGYTF
TRBV2,15,TRBD2,TRBJ2-1,-,TGTGCCAGCAGTGAAACTAGCGGCCACTACAATGAGCAGTTCTTC,CASSETSGHYNEQFF
TRBV6-5,12,-,TRBJ1-6,-,TGTGCCAGCAGTTACCCGAATTCACCCCTCCACTTT,CASSYPNSPLHF
TRBV27,16,-,TRBJ1-1,few,TGTGCCAGCAGTTTATGGTTCCGGGGAGGTGGCACTGAAGCTTTCTTT,CASSLWFRGGGTEAFF
TRBV2,15,-,TRBJ1-6,-,TGTGCCAGCAGTCCGCCGACAGCACGTAATTCACCCCTCCACTTT,CASSPPTARNSPLHF
TRBV11-1,14,TRBD2,TRBJ2-1,-,TGTGCCAGCAGCGCCCGACTAGCGGACAATGAGCAGTTCTTC,CASSARLADNEQFF
TRBV27,17,TRBD1,TRBJ1-6,-,TGTGCCAGCAGTTTATCGGACAGGCTCAAACATAATTCACCCCTCCACTTT,CASSLSDRLKHNSPLHF
TRBV28,17,TRBD2,TRBJ2-5,-,TGTGCCAGCAGCCACCAAATTCTAGCGGGGGGAAAAGAGACCCAGTACTTC,CASSHQILAGGKETQYF
TRBV7-3,18,TRBD2,TRBJ2-5,-,TGTGCCAGCAGCTTTAGGGGTACTCTAGCGGGGGGCCAGGAGACCCAGTACTTC,CASSFRGTLAGGQETQYF
TRBV6-5,15,-,TRBJ1-2,-,TGTGCCAGCACCGCCGGGGGCAGCCCTAACTATGGCTACACCTTC,CASTAGGSPNYGYTF
TRBV9,16,-,TRBJ1-3,-,TGTGCCAGCAGCGTAGCCACAGGTATCTCTGGAAACACCATATATTTT,CASSVATGISGNTIYF
TRBV15,12,-,TRBJ2-3,-,TGTGCCACCAGCACCATCACAGATACGCAGTATTTT,CATSTITDTQYF
TRBV6-5,14,TRBD1,TRBJ2-3,-,TGTGCCAGCAGTTTTGACAGGGTAGTAGATACGCAGTATTTT,CASSFDRVVDTQYF
TRBV30,14,-,TRBJ1-5,once,TGTGCCTGGACAGGGGCCAGGGGCAATCAGCCCCAGCATTTT,CAWTGARGNQPQHF
TRBV5-1,14,-,TRBJ1-2,few,TGCGCCAGCAGCTTGGGACAGGAGCTCTATGGCTACACCTTC,CASSLGQELYGYTF
TRBV9,13,-,TRBJ2-3,-,TGTGCCAGCGCCCCGTTGGGGTCAGATACGCAGTATTTT,CASAPLGSDTQYF
TRBV2,16,TRBD2,TRBJ2-5,-,TGTGCCAGCAGTGAGGCCAGCGGGGGAGAGAAAGAGACCCAGTACTTC,CASSEASGGEKETQYF
TRBV6-6,14,-,TRBJ2-7,-,TGTGCCAGCAGCGGCCGGACAACCGCCTACGAGCAGTACTTC,CASSGRTTAYEQYF
TRBV7-9,12,-,TRBJ1-1,-,TGTGCCAGCAGCTGGGACTGGGCTGAAGCTTTCTTT,CASSWDWAEAFF
TRBV6-5,14,TRBD1,TRBJ1-2,-,TGTGCCAGCTCCCGGGACAGGAACTCCTATGGCTACACCTTC,CASSRDRNSYGYTF
TRBV5-1,15,TRBD1,TRBJ2-5,-,TGCGCCAGCAGCTTGGTCGACAGGGCCCAAGAGACCCAGTACTTC,CASSLVDRAQETQYF
TRBV5-4,16,-,TRBJ2-2,-,TGTGCCAGCAGCAGGGGTTACCGGTCGAACACCGGGGAGCTGTTTTTT,CASSRGYRSNTGELFF
TRBV29-1,15,-,TRBJ2-3,-,TGCAGCGTTGACGGCAGGGTTGGGCACACAGATACGCAGTATTTT,CSVDGRVGHTDTQYF
TRBV6-5,14,-,TRBJ1-1,-,TGTGCCAGCAGTTACCACAGAGAGAACACTGAAGCTTTCTTT,CASSYHRENTEAFF
TRBV4-2,13,-,TRBJ1-2,few,TGTGCCAGCAGCCAAGATCGGGTTATCGGCTACACCTTC,CASSQDRVIGYTF
TRBV7-8,12,-,TRBJ1-4,-,TGTGCCAGCAGCTCATCCAAGACCCTGTTGAGATTT,CASSSSKTLLRF
TRBV19,14,TRBD1,TRBJ2-1,-,TGTGCCAGTAGTATAGTAGGGACAGAATCCAGGCCGTTCTTC,CASSIVGTESRPFF
TRBV30,17,-,TRBJ1-5,-,TGTGCCTGGAGTGTACGAGGACTGAGGGGTTCTTCTCAGCCCCAGCATTTT,CAWSVRGLRGSSQPQHF
TRBV5-4,16,TRBD1,TRBJ1-2,-,TGTGCCAGCAGCTTCGGCGGGACAGGGGGAGACTATGGCTACACCTTC,CASSFGGTGGDYGYTF
TRBV6-6,14,-,TRBJ2-2,-,TGTGCCAGCAGGGGAACAGGAGACACCGGGGAGCTGTTTTTT,CASRGTGDTGELFF
TRBV5-4,15,TRBD1,TRBJ2-5,-,TGTGCCAGCAGCTCGGACAGGGGGTATGTGGAGACCCAGTACTTC,CASSSDRGYVETQYF
TRBV18,16,TRBD2,TRBJ2-7,-,TGTGCCAGCTCACCACCGGAGCGGGGGGGCCCTTACGAGCAGTACTTC,CASSPPERGGPYEQYF
TRBV19,14,-,TRBJ2-3,-,TGTGCCAGTAGCAAGGGAGGCTTCACAGATACGCAGTATTTT,CASSKGGFTDTQYF
TRBV15,14,TRBD2,TRBJ2-3,-,TGTGCCACCAGCAACGGACTAGCCCCAGATACGCAGTATTTT,CATSNGLAPDTQYF
TRBV6-5,15,-,TRBJ1-1,-,TGTGCCAGCAGTTATTCCGCAGGCCTGAACACTGAAGCTTTCTTT,CASSYSAGLNTEAFF
TRBV5-6,11,-,TRBJ2-2,-,TGTGCCAGCAGCTTGTCCGGGGAGCTGTTTTTT,CASSLSGELFF